This TCR beta chain was obtained from a study of post-analysis software for immune sequencing data. Study-level findings and limits: Those with multiple sclerosis, the patient group, showed significantly lower normalized Chao1 diversity than controls. Roughly five TRBV segments were more frequent in patients than controls; TRBV5-6, TRBV5-1 and TRBV20-1 belonged to this group.

There are a few counts of this clonotype. Its specificity is not known. Researchers reported that TCR beta cDNA libraries carried unique molecular identifiers. TCRdb re-analysed the PCR reads in MiXCR, keeping a single row per CDR3 protein. This table holds fewer than 850,000 distinct CDR3 sequences, 25% to 30% found once. This CDR3 spans 15 amino acids. V was clipped by 5 bases and J by 5 bases; unmatched bases: 10. The germline V gene has CDR1 SGHTA and CDR2 FQGNSA. This chain connects TRBV7-2 to TRBJ2-5, with TRBD2 matching 8 bases. The sample comprised blood. The sequence was obtained from a girl aged 5-17 years with multiple sclerosis. Here the CDR3 reads CASSPGGGLWETQYF. The DNA for the CDR3 is TGTGCCAGCAGCCCCGGGGGGGGGCTTTGGGAGACCCAGTACTTC.